These 29 T cell receptor beta chains were all obtained from the same sample, sequenced in a study of shared clonotypes between healthy human individuals. The protocol was immunoSEQ multiplex PCR, while the TCRdb copy is restricted to in-frame clones and leaves out a portion. This table holds about 1.5 million clones, around 98% found once. What was sequenced was naive CD4+ T cells sorted from blood. Subset here: CD45RA+ positively selected. Receptors were obtained from a man between 25 and 39 years old in good health.

The chain employs TRBV10-1 and TRBJ2-7; D is unclear. V lost 10 bases and J lost 3, with 13 bases in between. This CDR3 is built from 12 residues. The germline V gene encodes CDR1 WNHNN and CDR2 SYGVQD (reference sequence). CDR3 DNA sequence: TGCGCCACCTCCAAGGGCAGCTACGAGCAGTACTTC. As protein: CATSKGSYEQYF.

The chain is built from TRBV18 and TRBJ1-5, with a possible D match to TRBD1 (6 bases). V was shortened by 3 bases and J by 4 bases, with 16 bases between the two germline ends. Germline assignment: CDR1 KGHSH and CDR2 LQKENI. CDR3 length equals 16 residues. The CDR3 DNA reads as TGTGCCAGCTCACCGGCCGGGACAACGATAAATCAGCCCCAGCATTTT. It specifies CASSPAGTTINQPQHF.

This clone appeared a single time. The rearrangement joins TRBV18 to TRBJ2-7, with TRBD2 matching 7 bases. V was pared by 8 bases and J by 2 bases, with 15 bases of the junction left unmatched. Germline assignment: CDR1 KGHSH and CDR2 LQKENI. The CDR3 totals 16 residues. CDR3 residues: CASAPEGGGLPYEQYF. In DNA form, the CDR3 reads TGTGCCAGCGCCCCTGAGGGCGGGGGACTTCCCTACGAGCAGTACTTC.

The chain carries TRBV12-5 and TRBJ2-2, with 7 bases fitting TRBD2. The germline gives CDR1 LGHNT, CDR2 FRNRAP. This CDR3 contains 16 residues. The ends lost 6 bases at V and 1 base at J; junction bases unmatched: 8. CDR3 residues: CASGRNSGLNTGELFF. DNA for the CDR3: TGTGCTAGTGGCCGAAATAGCGGGTTGAACACCGGGGAGCTGTTTTTT.

This clone was observed a single time. The gene calls are TRBV7-2 and TRBJ2-5; 11 bases agree with TRBD2. Germline V lookup: CDR1 SGHTA, CDR2 FQGNSA. V was clipped by 0 bases and J by 11 bases; unmatched bases: 11. The CDR3 runs 16 residues. The CDR3 nucleotides are TGTGCCAGCAGCTTAGCTAGCGGGAGGGCCCTAACATTTCAGTACTTC. This sequence encodes CASSLASGRALTFQYF.

This chain uses TRBV5-8 with TRBJ2-2, with TRBD2 matching 13 bases. This CDR3 has 16 amino acids. CDR1 and CDR2 (germline): SGHTS, YDEGEE. J lost 3 bases, V lost 5 bases, and 4 bases had no gene match. CDR3 in DNA: TGTGCCAGCAGAACCGGACTAGCGGGAGACACCGGGGAGCTGTTTTTT. This sequence encodes CASRTGLAGDTGELFF.

With respect to this clone: The identical CDR3 is also encoded by other nucleotide sequences in the sample. The chain joins TRBV19 to TRBJ2-7; D unclear. Per germline, CDR1 LNHDA and CDR2 SQIVND (reference sequence). The CDR3 runs to 11 residues. The ends were cut back, 3 bases at V and 4 bases at J, with 4 bases in the middle. The CDR3 loop reads CASSIGYEQYF. As DNA, the CDR3 is TGTGCCAGTAGTATTGGGTACGAGCAGTACTTC.

This chain uses TRBV7-9 with TRBJ1-5; D gene uncertain. This CDR3 region has 18 residues. V lost 5 bases and J lost 0, with 20 bases in between. CDR1 is SEHNR, CDR2 FQNEAQ, per germline (reference sequence). CDR3 nucleotide sequence: TGTGCCAGCAGCCCTGCGCGGACGGAAGACTATAGCAATCAGCCCCAGCATTTT. It translates to CASSPARTEDYSNQPQHF.

This chain links TRBV6-4 with TRBJ2-3; perhaps TRBD2 as D (6 bases). V dropped 8 bases and J dropped 2 bases, with 11 bases sitting between them. CDR1 MRHNA and CDR2 SNTAGT come from the germline V gene. CDR3 length: 13 amino acids. The CDR3 sequence is CASGREYTDTQYF. The CDR3 DNA reads TGTGCCAGCGGTCGGGAGTACACAGATACGCAGTATTTT.

The V call is TRBV11-2, the J call TRBJ1-5; 8 positions agree with TRBD1. The CDR3 is made up of 17 amino acids. Germline lookup yields CDR1 SGHAT and CDR2 FQNNGV. J gave up 3 bases and V 4 bases, and 11 bases lay outside the gene matches. CDR3: CASSSKASGGYNQPQHF. DNA of the CDR3: TGTGCCAGCAGCTCGAAGGCCTCAGGGGGCTACAATCAGCCCCAGCATTTT.

The chain couples TRBV10-3 to TRBJ1-5; D call uncertain. The CDR3 runs 15 residues. The germline V and J ends were trimmed by 4 bases and 0 bases, with 10 bases remaining between them. Germline V lookup: CDR1 ENHRY, CDR2 SYGVKD. CDR3 nucleotides: TGTGCCATCAGTGTTTGGGGAAATAGCAATCAGCCCCAGCATTTT. Encoded protein: CAISVWGNSNQPQHF.

Concerning this clone itself: The same CDR3 also results from other DNA sequences found in this sample. The chain combines TRBV18 with TRBJ2-6, with D uncertain. Germline assignment: CDR1 KGHSH and CDR2 LQKENI. This CDR3 region has 16 residues. Deletions cut 3 bases from V and 0 bases from J, with 9 bases between. CDR3 DNA: TGTGCCAGCTCACCCCAAGTCAGCTCTGGGGCCAACGTCCTGACTTTC. It yields the protein CASSPQVSSGANVLTF.

A remark on this clone: Within the sample, other DNA sequences also encode this same CDR3. The chain joins TRBV5-4 to TRBJ2-1; unclear D gene. The CDR3 spans 13 residues. V shed 0 bases and J shed 6 bases, with 7 bases lying between them. Germline V gene lookup returns CDR1 SGHNT and CDR2 YYREEE (reference sequence). This CDR3 is CASSLGRSNEQFF. The CDR3, as DNA: TGTGCCAGCAGCTTGGGGCGTTCCAATGAGCAGTTCTTC.

V is TRBV5-1 and J is TRBJ2-7; tentatively, D is TRBD2 (5 bases). Germline-derived CDR1 and CDR2 are SGHRS and YFSETQ. The V gene lost 2 bases and the J gene lost 4 bases, with 16 bases spanning the gap. This CDR3 has 15 amino acids. CDR3 sequence: CASSFTRDRGYEQYF. The CDR3 bases are TGCGCCAGCAGCTTCACTCGGGATCGGGGTTACGAGCAGTACTTC.

The J gene is TRBJ1-3, the V gene TRBV21-1. TRBV21-1 constitutes a pseudogene. The CDR3 contains 11 residues. In DNA, the CDR3 is TGTGCCAGCATCTGGGGAAACACCATATATTTT. It is translated as CASIWGNTIYF.

J is TRBJ1-1 and V is TRBV5-1; D call uncertain. The CDR3 runs 15 residues. The V end was cut by 2 bases, the J end by 4 bases, with 15 bases between. The V gene's germline CDR1 is SGHRS and CDR2 YFSETQ. The CDR3 sequence is CASSLDFSGGTEAFF. DNA for the CDR3: TGCGCCAGCAGCTTAGACTTTTCGGGCGGCACTGAAGCTTTCTTT.

CDR3: CASSHAKQREQFF. Here the CDR3 DNA reads TGTGCCAGCAGCCACGCCAAGCAGCGGGAGCAGTTCTTC. The chain has TRBV14 and TRBJ2-1, with a tentative D call TRBD2 (5 bases). From germline, CDR1 is SGHDN and CDR2 FVKESK. The CDR3 has 13 amino acids. Trimming cost V 3 bases and J 10 bases, with 13 bases left between them.

CDR3 residues: CASSFIGLGLETQYF. In nucleotides, the CDR3 is TGTGCCAGCTCATTCATAGGCCTAGGATTAGAGACCCAGTACTTC. The rearrangement links TRBV18 to TRBJ2-5, with D uncertain. Trimming shortened V by 5 bases and J by 4 bases, and 17 bases separated the two germline ends. CDR1 is KGHSH and CDR2 is LQKENI in the germline V gene. This CDR3 contains 15 residues.

The chain joins TRBV19 to TRBJ2-2; 10 bases fit TRBD1. Germline CDR1 LNHDA, CDR2 SQIVND (reference sequence). Trimming at V came to 5 bases and at J to 5 bases, leaving 5 bases not matched to a gene. This CDR3 is 15 amino acids long. The CDR3 region has the DNA TGTGCCAGTAGTTCCCGGACAGGGGGAACCGGGGAGCTGTTTTTT. This codes for CASSSRTGGTGELFF. The full variable domain, in which reference TRBV19 and TRBJ2-2 provide the parts outside the CDR3, is DGGITQSPKYLFRKEGQNVTLSCEQNLNHDAMYWYRQDPGQGLRLIYYSQIVNDFQKGDIAEGYSVSREKKESFPLTVTSAQKNPTAFYLCASSSRTGGTGELFFGEGSRLTVL.

The rearrangement joins TRBV2 to TRBJ1-1; D is unclear. The V end lost 8 bases, the J end lost 7 bases, and 8 bases lay between the germline ends. In germline, CDR1 is SNHLY, CDR2 FYNNEI. There are 10 residues in the CDR3. The CDR3 region has the DNA TGTGCCAGCCCTCAGAGTGAAGCTTTCTTT. It encodes CASPQSEAFF.

This chain connects TRBV13 to TRBJ2-7; possible D gene TRBD1, 5 bases. CDR1 and CDR2 from the germline V gene are PRHDT and FYEKMQ (reference sequence). This CDR3 region has 13 residues. V lost 6 bases to trimming and J lost 5 bases, with 14 bases between them. The CDR3 sequence: CASSPWGFNEQYF. The CDR3 DNA reads TGTGCCAGCAGTCCATGGGGCTTTAACGAGCAGTACTTC.

The chain links TRBV28 to TRBJ1-5; the D is unclear. V shed 5 bases and J shed 0 bases, with 8 bases lying between them. In germline, CDR1 is MDHEN, CDR2 SYDVKM. CDR3 length equals 14 residues. The CDR3 sequence is CASSHYNSNQPQHF. CDR3 DNA: TGTGCCAGCAGTCATTACAATAGCAATCAGCCCCAGCATTTT.

J is TRBJ1-2 and V is TRBV27; 10 nucleotides match TRBD1. V lost 3 bases, J lost 7 bases, and 14 bases stayed unmatched. The CDR3 has 17 amino acids. Germline V lookup: CDR1 MNHEY, CDR2 SMNVEV (reference sequence). CDR3 region: CASSLVTVGTGESGYTF. The CDR3 bases are TGTGCCAGCAGTTTGGTCACCGTAGGGACAGGGGAGAGTGGCTACACCTTC.

The CDR3 DNA is TGTGCCAGCAGTTACTTCGGGACAGTTAACGCCGGGGAGCTGTTTTTT. This translates into CASSYFGTVNAGELFF. V is TRBV6-5 and J is TRBJ2-2; TRBD1 aligns across 7 bases. The CDR3 has 16 residues. V trimming: 1 base; J trimming: 6 bases; junction bases outside the gene matches: 8. The V gene's germline CDR1 is MNHEY and CDR2 SVGAGI.

This chain joins TRBV7-2 and TRBJ2-1; no clear D. The V end was cut by 3 bases, the J end by 6 bases, with 9 bases between. The germline V gene has CDR1 SGHTA and CDR2 FQGNSA. The CDR3 contains 13 residues. The CDR3 DNA reads as TGTGCCAGCAGCTTGCGCCCCACCAATGAGCAGTTCTTC. Translated, it gives CASSLRPTNEQFF.

The rearrangement uses TRBV5-8 and TRBJ2-7; 7 positions match TRBD1. The CDR3 consists of 18 residues. Trimming at V came to 5 bases and at J to 3 bases, leaving 20 bases not matched to a gene. Germline loops: CDR1 SGHTS, CDR2 YDEGEE. The CDR3 loop reads CASRSTGWLSLGIYEQYF. The CDR3 DNA reads as TGTGCCAGCAGGTCGACAGGGTGGCTTTCCCTTGGGATCTACGAGCAGTACTTC.

The chain combines TRBV10-3 with TRBJ2-1, with 7 bases aligning to TRBD2. The junction had 13 bases not matched to a gene; V was cut back by 2 bases and J by 6 bases. Germline CDR1 reads ENHRY; CDR2 reads SYGVKD. CDR3 length: 17 residues. This chain's CDR3 is CAISEPRLAGEPNEQFF. CDR3 bases: TGTGCCATCAGTGAGCCCCGGTTGGCGGGAGAACCCAATGAGCAGTTCTTC.

This chain joins TRBV7-5 and TRBJ2-1. TRBV7-5 is shown as a pseudogene. The CDR3 runs 15 residues. This CDR3 is CARSLVSPICNEQFF. CDR3 in DNA: TGTGCCAGAAGCTTAGTATCCCCGATTTGCAATGAGCAGTTCTTC.

The chain combines TRBV5-4 with TRBJ2-6, with 7 bases identical to TRBD1. Germline CDR1 SGHNT, CDR2 YYREEE (reference sequence). This CDR3 region has 17 residues. J gave up 2 bases and V 4 bases, and 9 bases lay outside the gene matches. As DNA, the CDR3 is TGTGCCAGCAGCGTCCGGGACAGAGGCACTGGGGCCAACGTCCTGACTTTC. Translating gives CASSVRDRGTGANVLTF.